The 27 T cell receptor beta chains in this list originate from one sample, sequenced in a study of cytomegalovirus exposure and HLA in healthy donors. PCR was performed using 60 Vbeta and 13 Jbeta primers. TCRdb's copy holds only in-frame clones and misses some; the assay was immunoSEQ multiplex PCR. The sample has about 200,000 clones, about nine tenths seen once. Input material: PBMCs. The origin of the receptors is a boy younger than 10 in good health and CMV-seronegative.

CDR3 in DNA: TGCGCCAGCAGCCCGGACAGTGGTTCTGAAGCTTTCTTT. Its protein is CASSPDSGSEAFF. The chain employs TRBV5-1 and TRBJ1-1, with D tentatively TRBD1 (6 bases). Trimming stripped 4 bases from V and 6 bases from J, with 13 bases between. This CDR3 comprises 13 residues. Germline V gene data show CDR1 as SGHRS and CDR2 as YFSETQ.

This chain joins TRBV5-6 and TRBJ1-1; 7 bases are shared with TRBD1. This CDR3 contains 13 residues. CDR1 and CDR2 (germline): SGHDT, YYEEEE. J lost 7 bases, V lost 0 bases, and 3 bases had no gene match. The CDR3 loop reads CASSLGQGGEAFF. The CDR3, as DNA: TGTGCCAGCAGCTTGGGGCAGGGGGGTGAAGCTTTCTTT.

CDR3 coding DNA: TGTGCCAGCAGCTTAGCGGGAGGGGCCGGGGAGCTGTTTTTT. This translates into CASSLAGGAGELFF. The chain links TRBV5-4 to TRBJ2-2; 10 nucleotides line up with TRBD2. The germline CDR1 and CDR2 sequences are SGHNT and YYREEE (reference sequence). CDR3 length: 14 amino acids. V lost 2 bases and J lost 6; bases outside the gene matches: 1.

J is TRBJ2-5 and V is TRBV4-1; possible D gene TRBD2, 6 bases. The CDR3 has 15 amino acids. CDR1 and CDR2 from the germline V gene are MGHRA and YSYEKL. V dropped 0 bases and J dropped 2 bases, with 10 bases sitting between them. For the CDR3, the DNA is TGCGCCAGCAGCCAAGACGGGGGTATACAAGAGACCCAGTACTTC. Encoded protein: CASSQDGGIQETQYF.

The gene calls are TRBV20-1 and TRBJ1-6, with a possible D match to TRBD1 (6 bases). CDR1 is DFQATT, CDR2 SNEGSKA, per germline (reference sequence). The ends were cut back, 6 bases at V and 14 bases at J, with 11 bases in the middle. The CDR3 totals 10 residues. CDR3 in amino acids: CSAEQGTLHF. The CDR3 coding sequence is TGCAGTGCAGAACAGGGTACCCTCCACTTT.

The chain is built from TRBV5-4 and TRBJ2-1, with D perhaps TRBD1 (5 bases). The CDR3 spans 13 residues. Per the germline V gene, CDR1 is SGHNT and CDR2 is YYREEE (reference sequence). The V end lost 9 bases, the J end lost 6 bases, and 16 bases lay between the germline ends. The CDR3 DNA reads TGTGCCACCGGACCAAAAGGGGTCAATGAGCAGTTCTTC. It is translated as CATGPKGVNEQFF.

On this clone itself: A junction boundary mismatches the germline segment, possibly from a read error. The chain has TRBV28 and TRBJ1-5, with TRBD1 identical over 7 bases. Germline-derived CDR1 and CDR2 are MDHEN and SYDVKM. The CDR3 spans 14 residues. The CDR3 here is CVSRDSLSNQPQHF. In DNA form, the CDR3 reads TGTGTCAGCAGGGACAGTCTTAGCAATCAGCCCCAGCATTTT.

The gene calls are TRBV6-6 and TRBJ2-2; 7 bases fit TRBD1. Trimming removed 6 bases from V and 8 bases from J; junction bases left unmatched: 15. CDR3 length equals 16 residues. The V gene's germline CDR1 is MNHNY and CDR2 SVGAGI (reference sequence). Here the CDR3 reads CASSRDSPLPQGELFF. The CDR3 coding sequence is TGTGCCAGCAGCCGGGACAGCCCACTTCCGCAGGGGGAGCTGTTTTTT.

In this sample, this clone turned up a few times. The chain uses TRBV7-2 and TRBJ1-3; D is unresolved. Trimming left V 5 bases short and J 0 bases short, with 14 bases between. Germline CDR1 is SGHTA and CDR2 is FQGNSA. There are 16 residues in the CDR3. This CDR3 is CASSRPGILSGNTIYF. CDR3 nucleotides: TGTGCCAGCAGCCGCCCGGGGATCCTCTCTGGAAACACCATATATTTT.

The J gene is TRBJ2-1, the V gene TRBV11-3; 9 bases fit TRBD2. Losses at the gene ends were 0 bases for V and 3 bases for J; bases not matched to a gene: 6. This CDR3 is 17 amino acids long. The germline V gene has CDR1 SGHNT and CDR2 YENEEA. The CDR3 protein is CASSLDLGSGGYNEQFF. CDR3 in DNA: TGTGCCAGCAGCTTAGATCTGGGTAGCGGGGGCTACAATGAGCAGTTCTTC.

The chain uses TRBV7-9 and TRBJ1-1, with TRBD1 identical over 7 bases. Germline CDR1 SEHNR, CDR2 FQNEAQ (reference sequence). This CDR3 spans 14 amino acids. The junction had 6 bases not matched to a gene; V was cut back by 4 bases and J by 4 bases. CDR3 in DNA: TGTGCCAGCAGCTCAAGGGGGCCTGGCACTGAAGCTTTCTTT. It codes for CASSSRGPGTEAFF.

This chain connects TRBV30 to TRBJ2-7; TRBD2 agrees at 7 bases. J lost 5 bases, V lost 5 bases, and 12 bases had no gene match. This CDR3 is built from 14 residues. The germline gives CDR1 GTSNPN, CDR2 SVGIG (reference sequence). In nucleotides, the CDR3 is TGTGCCTGGGGCCGACTAGCAAGGGATAACGAGCAGTACTTC. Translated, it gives CAWGRLARDNEQYF.

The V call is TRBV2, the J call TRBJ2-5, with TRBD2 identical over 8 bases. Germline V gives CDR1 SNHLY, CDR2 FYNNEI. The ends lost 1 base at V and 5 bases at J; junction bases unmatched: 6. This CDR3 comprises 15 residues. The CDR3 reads CASSEGRTSWETQYF. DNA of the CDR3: TGTGCCAGCAGTGAAGGAAGGACTAGCTGGGAGACCCAGTACTTC.

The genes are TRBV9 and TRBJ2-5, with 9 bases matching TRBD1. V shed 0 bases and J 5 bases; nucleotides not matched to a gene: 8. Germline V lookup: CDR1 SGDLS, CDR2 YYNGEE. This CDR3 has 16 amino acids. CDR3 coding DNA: TGTGCCAGCAGCGTAGGACAGGGGGATTTTAGGGAGACCCAGTACTTC. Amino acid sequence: CASSVGQGDFRETQYF. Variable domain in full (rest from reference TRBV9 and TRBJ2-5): DSGVTQTPKHLITATGQRVTLRCSPRSGDLSVYWYQQSLDQGLQFLIQYYNGEERAKGNILERFSAQQFPDLHSELNLSSLELGDSALYFCASSVGQGDFRETQYFGPGTRLLVL.

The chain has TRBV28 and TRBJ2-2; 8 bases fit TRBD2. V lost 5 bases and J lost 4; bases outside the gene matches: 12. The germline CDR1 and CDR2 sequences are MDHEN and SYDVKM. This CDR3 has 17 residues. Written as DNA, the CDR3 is TGTGCCAGCAGTGGGACGGGGGGGCCCGCACGCACCGGGGAGCTGTTTTTT. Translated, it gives CASSGTGGPARTGELFF.

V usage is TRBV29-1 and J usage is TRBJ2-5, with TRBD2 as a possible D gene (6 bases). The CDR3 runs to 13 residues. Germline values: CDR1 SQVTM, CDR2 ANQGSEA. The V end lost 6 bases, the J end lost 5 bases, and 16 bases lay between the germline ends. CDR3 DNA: TGCAGCGTCACCTTGGGGGGTCGGGAGACCCAGTACTTC. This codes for CSVTLGGRETQYF. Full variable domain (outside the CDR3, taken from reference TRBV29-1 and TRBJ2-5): SAVISQKPSRDICQRGTSLTIQCQVDSQVTMMFWYRQQPGQSLTLIATANQGSEATYESGFVIDKFPISRPNLTFSTLTVSNMSPEDSSIYLCSVTLGGRETQYFGPGTRLLVL.

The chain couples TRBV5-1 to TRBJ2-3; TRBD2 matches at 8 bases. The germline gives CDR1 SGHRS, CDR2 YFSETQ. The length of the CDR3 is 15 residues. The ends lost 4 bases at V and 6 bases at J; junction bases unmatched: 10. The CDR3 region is CASSLGAGETDTQYF. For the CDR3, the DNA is TGCGCCAGCAGCCTGGGAGCGGGAGAAACCGATACGCAGTATTTT. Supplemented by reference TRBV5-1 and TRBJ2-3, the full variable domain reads KAGVTQTPRYLIKTRGQQVTLSCSPISGHRSVSWYQQTPGQGLQFLFEYFSETQRNKGNFPGRFSGRQFSNSRSEMNVSTLELGDSALYLCASSLGAGETDTQYFGPGTRLTVL.

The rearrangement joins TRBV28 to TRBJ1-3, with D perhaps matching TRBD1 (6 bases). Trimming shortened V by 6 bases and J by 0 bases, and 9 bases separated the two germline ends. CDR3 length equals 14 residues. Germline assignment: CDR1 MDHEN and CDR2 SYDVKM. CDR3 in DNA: TGTGCCAGCAGCATGACAGGCTCTGGAAACACCATATATTTT. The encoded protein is CASSMTGSGNTIYF.

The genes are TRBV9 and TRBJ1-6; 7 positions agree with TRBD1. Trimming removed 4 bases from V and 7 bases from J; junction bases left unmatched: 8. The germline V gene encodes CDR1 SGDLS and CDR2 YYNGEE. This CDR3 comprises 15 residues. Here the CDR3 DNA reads TGTGCCAGCAGCCCAGGGACAGCAAGCAATTCACCCCTCCACTTT. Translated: CASSPGTASNSPLHF.

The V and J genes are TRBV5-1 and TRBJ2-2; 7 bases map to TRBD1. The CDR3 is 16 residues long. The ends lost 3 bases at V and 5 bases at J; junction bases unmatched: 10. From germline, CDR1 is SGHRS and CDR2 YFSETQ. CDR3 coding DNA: TGCGCCAGCAGCTACCCCCCGACAGGGAATACCGGGGAGCTGTTTTTT. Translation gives CASSYPPTGNTGELFF.

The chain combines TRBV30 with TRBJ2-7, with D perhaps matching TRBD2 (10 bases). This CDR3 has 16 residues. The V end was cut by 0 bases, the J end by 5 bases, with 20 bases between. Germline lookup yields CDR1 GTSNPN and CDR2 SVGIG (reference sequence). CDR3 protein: CAWSVGTGTSVNEQYF. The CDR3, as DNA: TGTGCCTGGAGTGTAGGGACAGGGACTAGCGTCAACGAGCAGTACTTC.

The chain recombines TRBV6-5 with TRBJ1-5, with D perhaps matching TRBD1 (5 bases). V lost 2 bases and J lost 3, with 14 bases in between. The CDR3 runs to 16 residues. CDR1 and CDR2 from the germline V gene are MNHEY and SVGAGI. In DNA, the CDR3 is TGTGCCAGCAGTTACGCAGGGAGGCGTCCCAATCAGCCCCAGCATTTT. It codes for CASSYAGRRPNQPQHF.

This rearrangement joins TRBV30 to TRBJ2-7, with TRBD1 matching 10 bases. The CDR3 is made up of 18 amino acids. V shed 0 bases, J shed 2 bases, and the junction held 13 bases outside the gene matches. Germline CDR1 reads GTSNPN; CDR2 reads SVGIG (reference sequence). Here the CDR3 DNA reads TGTGCCTGGAGTGTAGGGGAGTTTGGGACAGGGGTCCCCTACGAGCAGTACTTC. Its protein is CAWSVGEFGTGVPYEQYF.

The CDR3 sequence: CASSQVGSGSMNEQYF. CDR3 bases: TGTGCCAGCAGCCAAGTAGGTAGCGGGAGCATGAACGAGCAGTACTTC. V usage is TRBV4-2 and J usage is TRBJ2-7; 9 bases are shared with TRBD2. The CDR3 has 16 amino acids. The germline V gene encodes CDR1 LGHNA and CDR2 YNFKEQ. The J segment lost 5 bases and the V segment lost 1 base, leaving 9 bases of the junction unmatched.

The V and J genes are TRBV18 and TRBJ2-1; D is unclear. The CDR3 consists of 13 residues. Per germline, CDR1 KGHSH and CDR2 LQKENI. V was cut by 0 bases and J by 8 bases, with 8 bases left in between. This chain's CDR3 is CASSPPSWHEQFF. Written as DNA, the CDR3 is TGTGCCAGCTCACCACCGTCGTGGCATGAGCAGTTCTTC.

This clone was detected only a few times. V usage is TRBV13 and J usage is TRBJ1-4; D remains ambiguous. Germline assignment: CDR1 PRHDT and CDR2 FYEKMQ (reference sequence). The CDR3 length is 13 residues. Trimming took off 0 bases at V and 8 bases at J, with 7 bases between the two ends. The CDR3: CASSLGYEEKLFF. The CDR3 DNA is TGTGCCAGCAGCTTAGGCTATGAGGAAAAACTGTTTTTT. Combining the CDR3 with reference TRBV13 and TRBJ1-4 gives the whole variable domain AAGVIQSPRHLIKEKRETATLKCYPIPRHDTVYWYQQGPGQDPQFLISFYEKMQSDKGSIPDRFSAQQFSDYHSELNMSSLELGDSALYFCASSLGYEEKLFFGSGTQLSVL.

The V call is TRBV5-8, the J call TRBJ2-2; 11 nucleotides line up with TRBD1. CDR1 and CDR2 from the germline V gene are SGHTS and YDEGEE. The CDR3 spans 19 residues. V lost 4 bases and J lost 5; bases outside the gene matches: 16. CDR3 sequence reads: CASSKTPHMGQGETGELFF. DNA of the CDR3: TGTGCCAGCAGCAAAACGCCTCACATGGGACAGGGGGAGACCGGGGAGCTGTTTTTT.